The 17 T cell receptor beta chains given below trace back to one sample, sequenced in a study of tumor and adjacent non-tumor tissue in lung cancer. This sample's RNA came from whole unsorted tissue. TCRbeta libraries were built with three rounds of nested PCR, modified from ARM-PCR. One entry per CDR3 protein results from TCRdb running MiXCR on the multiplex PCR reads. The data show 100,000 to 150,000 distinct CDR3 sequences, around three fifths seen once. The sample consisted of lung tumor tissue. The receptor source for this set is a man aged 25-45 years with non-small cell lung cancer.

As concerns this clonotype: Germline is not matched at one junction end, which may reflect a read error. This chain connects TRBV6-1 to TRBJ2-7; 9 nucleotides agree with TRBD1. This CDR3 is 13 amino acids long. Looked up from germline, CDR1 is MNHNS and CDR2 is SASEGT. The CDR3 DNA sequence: TGTGCCACCAGTGACAGGGGGGACTACGAGCAGTACTTC. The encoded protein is CATSDRGDYEQYF.

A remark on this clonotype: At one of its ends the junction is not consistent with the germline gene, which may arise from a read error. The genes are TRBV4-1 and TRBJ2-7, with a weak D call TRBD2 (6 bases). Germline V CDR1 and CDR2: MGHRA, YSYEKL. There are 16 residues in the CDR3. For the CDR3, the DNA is TGTGCCAGCAGCCAAGAAGCCAGCGGGTTAACCTACGAGCACTACTTC. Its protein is CASSQEASGLTYEHYF.

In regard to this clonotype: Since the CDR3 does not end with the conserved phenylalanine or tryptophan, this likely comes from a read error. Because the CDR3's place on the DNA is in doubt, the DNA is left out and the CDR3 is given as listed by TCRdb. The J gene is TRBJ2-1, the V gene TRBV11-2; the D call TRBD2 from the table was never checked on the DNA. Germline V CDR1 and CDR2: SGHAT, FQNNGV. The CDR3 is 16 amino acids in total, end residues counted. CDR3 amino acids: CASSLYASASYNEQSL.

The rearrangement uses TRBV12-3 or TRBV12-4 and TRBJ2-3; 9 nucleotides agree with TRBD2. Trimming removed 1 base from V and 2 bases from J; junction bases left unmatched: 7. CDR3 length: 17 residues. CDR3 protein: CASSLGRLADSTDTQYF. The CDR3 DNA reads TGTGCCAGCAGTTTAGGTCGACTAGCGGACTCCACAGATACGCAGTATTTT.

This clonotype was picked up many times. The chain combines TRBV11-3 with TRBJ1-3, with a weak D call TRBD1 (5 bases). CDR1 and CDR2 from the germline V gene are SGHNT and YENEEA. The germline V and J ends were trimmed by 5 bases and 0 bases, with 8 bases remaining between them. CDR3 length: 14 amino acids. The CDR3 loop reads CASSGQISGNTIYF. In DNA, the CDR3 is TGTGCCAGCAGCGGACAAATCTCTGGAAACACCATATATTTT.

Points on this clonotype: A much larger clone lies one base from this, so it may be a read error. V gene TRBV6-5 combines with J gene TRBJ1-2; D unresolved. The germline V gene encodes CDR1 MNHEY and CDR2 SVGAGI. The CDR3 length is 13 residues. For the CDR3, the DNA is TGTGCCAGCAGTTCGACGGGAGTCTATGACTACACCTTC. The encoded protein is CASSSTGVYDYTF.

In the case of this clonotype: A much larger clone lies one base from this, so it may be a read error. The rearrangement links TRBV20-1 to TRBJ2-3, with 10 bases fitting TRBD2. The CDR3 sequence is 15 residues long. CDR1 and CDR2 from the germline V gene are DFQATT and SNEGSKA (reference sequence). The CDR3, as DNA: TGCACTGCTCAAAGGACTAGCGGCTACACAGATACGCAGTATTTT. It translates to CTAQRTSGYTDTQYF.

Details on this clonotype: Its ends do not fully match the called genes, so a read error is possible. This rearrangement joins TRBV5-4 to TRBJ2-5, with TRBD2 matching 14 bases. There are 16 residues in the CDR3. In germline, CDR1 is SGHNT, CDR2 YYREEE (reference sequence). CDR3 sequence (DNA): TGTGCCGGCAGCTTGGGGACTAGCGGGGGTCGAGAGACCCAGTACTTC. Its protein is CAGSLGTSGGRETQYF.

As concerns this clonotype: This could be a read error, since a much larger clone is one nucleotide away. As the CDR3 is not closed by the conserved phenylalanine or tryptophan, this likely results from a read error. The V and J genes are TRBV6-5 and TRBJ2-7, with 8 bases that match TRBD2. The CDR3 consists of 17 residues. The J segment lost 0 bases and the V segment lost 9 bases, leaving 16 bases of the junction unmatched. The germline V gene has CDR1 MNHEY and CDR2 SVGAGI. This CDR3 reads CASRGDFSGGTSYEQYL. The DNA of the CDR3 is TGTGCCAGTCGCGGGGATTTTTCGGGGGGGACCTCCTACGAGCAGTACTTA.

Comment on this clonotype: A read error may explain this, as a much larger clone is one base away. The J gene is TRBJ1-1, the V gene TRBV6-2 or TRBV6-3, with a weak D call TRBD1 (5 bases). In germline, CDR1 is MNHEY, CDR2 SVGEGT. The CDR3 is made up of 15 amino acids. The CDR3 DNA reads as TGTGCCAGCAGCTTCGGAGGGGCACTGAACATTGAAGCTTTCTTT. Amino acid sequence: CASSFGGALNIEAFF.

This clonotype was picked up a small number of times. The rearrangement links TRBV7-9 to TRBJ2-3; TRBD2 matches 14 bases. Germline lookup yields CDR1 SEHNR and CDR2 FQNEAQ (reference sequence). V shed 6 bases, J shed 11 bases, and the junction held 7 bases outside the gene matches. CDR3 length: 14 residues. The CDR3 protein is CASSSGLAGGVQYF. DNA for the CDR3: TGTGCCAGCAGTTCCGGACTAGCGGGAGGTGTGCAGTATTTT.

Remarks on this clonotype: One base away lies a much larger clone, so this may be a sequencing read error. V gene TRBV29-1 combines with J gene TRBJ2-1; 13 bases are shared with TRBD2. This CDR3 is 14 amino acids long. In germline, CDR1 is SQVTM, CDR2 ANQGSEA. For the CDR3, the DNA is TGCAACTCCCTGACTAGCGGGAGGACCAATGAGCAGTTCTTC. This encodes CNSLTSGRTNEQFF.

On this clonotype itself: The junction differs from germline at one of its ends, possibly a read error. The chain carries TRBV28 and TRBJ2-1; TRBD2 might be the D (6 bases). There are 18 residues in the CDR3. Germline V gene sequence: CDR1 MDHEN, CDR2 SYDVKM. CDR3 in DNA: TGTGCCAGCAATTCCCCCATAGCGGAGAAGAGTTCCTTCAATGAGCAGTTCTTC. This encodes CASNSPIAEKSSFNEQFF.

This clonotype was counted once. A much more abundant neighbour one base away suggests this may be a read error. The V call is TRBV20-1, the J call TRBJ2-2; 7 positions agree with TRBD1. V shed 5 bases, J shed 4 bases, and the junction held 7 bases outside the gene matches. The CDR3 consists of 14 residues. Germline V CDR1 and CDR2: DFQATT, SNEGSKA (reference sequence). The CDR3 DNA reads TGCAGTGCTCCCTTGACAGGGACCACCGGGGAGCTGTTTTTT. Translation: CSAPLTGTTGELFF.

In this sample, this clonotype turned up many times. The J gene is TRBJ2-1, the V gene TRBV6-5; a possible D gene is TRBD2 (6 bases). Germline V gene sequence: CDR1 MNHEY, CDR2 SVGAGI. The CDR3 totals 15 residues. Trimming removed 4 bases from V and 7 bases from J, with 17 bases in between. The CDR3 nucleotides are TGTGCCAGCAGTTCGGGTCTGACCGGAGGGAATGAGCAGTTCTTC. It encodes CASSSGLTGGNEQFF.

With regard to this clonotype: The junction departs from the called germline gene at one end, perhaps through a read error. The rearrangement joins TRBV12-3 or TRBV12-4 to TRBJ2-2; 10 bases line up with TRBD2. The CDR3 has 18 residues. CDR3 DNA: TGTGCCAGCAGTCGTCAAATCCTACTAGCGGGGAGCACCCGGGAGCTGTTTTTT. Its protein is CASSRQILLAGSTRELFF.

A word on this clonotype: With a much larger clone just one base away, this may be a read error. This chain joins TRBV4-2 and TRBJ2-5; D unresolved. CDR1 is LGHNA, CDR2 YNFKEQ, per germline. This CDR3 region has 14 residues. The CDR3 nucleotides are TGTGCCAGCAACCAAGAACGTAACCGAGAGACCCAGTACTTC. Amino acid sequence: CASNQERNRETQYF.